This is a list of T cell receptor beta chains from one sample in a study of cytomegalovirus exposure and HLA in healthy donors. Method: immunoSEQ multiplex PCR; TCRdb's copy keeps in-frame clones and lacks some. The top ten clones hold roughly 0.31% of a sample with fewer than 300,000 clones, 80% of them seen once. The specimen sequenced was PBMCs. Receptors were obtained from a girl aged 2 to 10 in good health and CMV-seronegative. Each CDR3 is given with its conserved first and last residue. D genes are given only for firm matches. Size is stated for part of the rows, as once, few or many counts, or as a class when the clone is expanded.

j_call clone_size v_call d_call cdr3_aa cdr3_nt
TRBJ2-1 few TRBV6-5 . CASSYDLGANEQFF TGTGCCAGCAGTTACGACCTAGGGGCCAATGAGCAGTTCTTC
TRBJ2-1 few TRBV9 TRBD2 CASSAVGEGYNEQFF TGTGCCAGCAGCGCCGTTGGGGAGGGCTACAATGAGCAGTTCTTC
TRBJ2-5 once TRBV7-6 TRBD1 CASSDTGTGRETQYF TGTGCCAGCAGCGATACCGGGACAGGGAGGGAGACCCAGTACTTC
TRBJ1-3 . TRBV29-1 TRBD1 CSASGTAYGNTIYF TGCAGCGCCTCCGGGACAGCGTATGGAAACACCATATATTTT
TRBJ2-3 . TRBV9 TRBD2 CASRTRGLAGSKRVFLSTDTQYF TGTGCCAGCAGGACTAGAGGGCTAGCGGGATCAAAGAGGGTATTTCTTAGCACAGATACGCAGTATTTT
TRBJ2-5 . TRBV25-1 . CASSDRLGGETQYF TGTGCCAGCAGTGACAGGTTGGGGGGAGAGACCCAGTACTTC
TRBJ2-3 few TRBV5-4 . CASSLRQFTDTQYF TGTGCCAGCAGCCTCAGACAGTTCACAGATACGCAGTATTTT
TRBJ1-2 . TRBV7-9 . CSSSSRVVAANYGYTF TGTTCCAGCAGCTCCCGGGTGGTGGCGGCTAACTATGGCTACACCTTC
TRBJ1-5 . TRBV4-2 . CASSQDLPMAPDQPQHF TGTGCCAGCAGCCAAGATCTCCCCATGGCCCCTGATCAGCCCCAGCATTTT
TRBJ1-3 . TRBV10-1 . CASSRTDSGRYTIYF TGCGCCAGCAGCAGGACAGATTCTGGTCGATACACCATATATTTT
TRBJ2-3 . TRBV4-1 . CASSQRLLVGTDTQYF TGCGCCAGCAGCCAACGCTTACTAGTCGGGACAGATACGCAGTATTTT
TRBJ2-7 . TRBV18 TRBD1 CASSPDRGLVTHEQYF TGTGCCAGCTCACCAGACAGGGGGCTTGTTACCCACGAGCAGTACTTC
TRBJ1-6 . TRBV18 . CASSPIPGRESPLHF TGTGCCAGCTCACCAATTCCGGGAAGGGAGTCACCCCTCCACTTT
TRBJ1-1 . TRBV7-9 . CASSIRTAMNTEAFF TGTGCCAGCAGCATAAGGACAGCAATGAACACTGAAGCCTTCTTT
TRBJ2-1 few TRBV6-4 . CASSDSTGGNEQFF TGTGCCAGCAGTGACTCGACCGGGGGCAATGAGCAGTTCTTC
TRBJ1-1 once TRBV10-3 . CAISPTGQNTEAFF TGTGCCATCAGTCCTACGGGACAGAACACTGAAGCTTTCTTT
TRBJ2-3 . TRBV29-1 TRBD1 CSVQRRTGSSRTDTQYF TGCAGCGTCCAAAGACGGACAGGGTCATCACGGACAGATACGCAGTATTTT
TRBJ2-1 once TRBV9 TRBD2 CASSVSGGADNEQFF TGTGCCAGCAGCGTTAGCGGGGGGGCCGACAATGAGCAGTTCTTC
TRBJ1-2 . TRBV9 . CASSPSRDTNYGYTF TGTGCCAGCAGCCCCTCCCGGGACACAAACTATGGCTACACCTTC
TRBJ2-3 . TRBV9 TRBD2 CASSGAGFSTDTQYF TGTGCCAGCAGTGGAGCGGGGTTTAGCACAGATACGCAGTATTTT
TRBJ1-3 once TRBV6-5 TRBD1 CASSYSGQGGRNTIYF TGTGCCAGCAGTTACTCCGGACAGGGGGGGAGAAACACCATATATTTT
TRBJ2-1 . TRBV7-9 . CASSFGGSTANEQFF TGTGCCAGCAGCTTTGGGGGGAGTACCGCCAATGAGCAGTTCTTC
TRBJ1-1 . TRBV5-1 . CASSSELRTAEAFF TGCGCCAGCAGCTCCGAACTCAGGACAGCTGAAGCTTTCTTT
TRBJ2-7 . TRBV9 . CASSVGGGPLYEQYF TGTGCCAGCAGCGTAGGAGGCGGCCCACTCTACGAGCAGTACTTC
TRBJ1-2 . TRBV5-1 . CASRTGSEYGYTF TGCGCCAGCAGAACAGGGTCGGAATATGGCTACACCTTC
TRBJ2-7 . TRBV4-1 TRBD2 CASSPRGGNEQYF TGCGCCAGCAGCCCCCGGGGGGGGAACGAGCAGTACTTC
TRBJ2-2 . TRBV18 . CASSPTGVSTGELFF TGTGCCAGCTCACCAACGGGGGTATCAACCGGGGAGCTGTTTTTT
TRBJ2-3 . TRBV7-9 . CASIGGFSTQYF TGTGCCAGCATTGGGGGGTTCAGTACGCAGTATTTT
TRBJ2-7 . TRBV28 TRBD2 CASRQLAGGPYEQYF TGTGCCAGCAGGCAACTAGCGGGAGGGCCGTACGAGCAGTACTTC
TRBJ2-7 . TRBV27 . CASSPGNREYEQYF TGTGCCAGCAGTCCGGGCAACAGGGAATACGAGCAGTACTTC
TRBJ2-3 . TRBV14 . CASSHRRPSGTQYF TGTGCCAGCAGCCACCGGAGACCCTCGGGTACGCAGTATTTT
TRBJ2-7 . TRBV11-2 TRBD1 CASSFPGTGAYEQYF TGTGCCAGCAGCTTCCCGGGGACAGGGGCCTACGAGCAGTACTTC
TRBJ1-1 . TRBV27 . CASSNTEAFF TGTGCCAGCTCTAACACTGAAGCTTTCTTT
TRBJ1-5 once TRBV5-6 . CASSPKGGGRQPQHF TGTGCCAGCAGTCCCAAGGGCGGGGGACGTCAGCCCCAGCATTTT
TRBJ1-2 . TRBV2 . CASSEASDYGYTF TGTGCCAGCAGTGAAGCGTCGGACTATGGCTACACCTTC
TRBJ2-5 . TRBV4-2 . CASSPTVLAAQETQYF TGTGCCAGCAGCCCCACAGTGTTAGCGGCACAAGAGACCCAGTACTTC
TRBJ1-2 . TRBV28 . CASRPQGPNYGYTF TGTGCCAGCAGGCCCCAGGGGCCTAACTATGGCTACACCTTC